One and the same sample provided the 2 T cell receptor beta chains below, sequenced in a study of cytomegalovirus exposure and HLA in healthy donors. The protocol was immunoSEQ multiplex PCR, while the TCRdb copy is restricted to in-frame clones and leaves out a portion. The sample records about 150,000 clones, roughly 86% being singletons. Sequencing input: PBMCs. All receptors come from a man aged 18 to 29 in good health and CMV-seropositive.

The CDR3 region has the DNA TGTGCCAGCAGTGGGGCCAACACCGGGGAGCTGTTTTTT. Translating it yields CASSGANTGELFF. The rearrangement links TRBV6-4 to TRBJ2-2, with D unclear. In germline, CDR1 is MRHNA, CDR2 SNTAGT. The CDR3 contains 13 residues. With 4 bases removed from V and 2 bases from J, the gap between germline ends came to 5 bases.

The count of this clone is one. The chain links TRBV11-2 to TRBJ1-1, with 8 bases matching TRBD1. Germline V CDR1 and CDR2: SGHAT, FQNNGV. The CDR3 contains 15 residues. V was clipped by 5 bases and J by 5 bases; unmatched bases: 10. The CDR3 reads CASSDSGGPRTEAFF. CDR3 nucleotides: TGTGCCAGCAGCGACTCAGGGGGCCCCAGGACTGAAGCTTTCTTT.